A single sample gave rise to the 30 T cell receptor beta chains below, sequenced in a study of T cell changes during pregnancy in multiple sclerosis (dated by TCRdb to between 2019 and 2020). Libraries were prepared through the immunoSEQ multiplex PCR assay. The clones in this table, taken by TCRdb from immuneACCESS, are in-frame only. Not every clone is retained; where verified, under half of the shortfall comes from an unresolved V gene, and the cause of the rest is unknown. Counted in this sample were about 110,000 clones; about 90% of them appeared once. The ten largest account for roughly 1.5% of the sample. This sample comprised peripheral blood, obtained before pregnancy. Every receptor here comes from a female donor with multiple sclerosis, enrolled in a pregnancy study.

The rearrangement links TRBV9 to TRBJ2-5; 9 nucleotides line up with TRBD1. The CDR3 sequence is 14 residues long. Germline CDR1 SGDLS, CDR2 YYNGEE. V dropped 3 bases and J dropped 6; count of bases not matched to a gene: 6. CDR3 bases: TGTGCCAGCAGCGCCGGACAGGGGCCGCAGACCCAGTACTTC. It encodes CASSAGQGPQTQYF.

In DNA form, the CDR3 reads TGTGCCAGCTCACCAGGGGGCAATTCACCCCTCCACTTT. This encodes CASSPGGNSPLHF. V usage is TRBV18 and J usage is TRBJ1-6; D may be TRBD1 (6 bases). Between the trimmed V and J ends, which lost 2 bases and 7 bases, there was a span of 6 bases. Germline V lookup: CDR1 KGHSH, CDR2 LQKENI. The CDR3 is made up of 13 amino acids. The full variable domain, rest sourced from reference TRBV18 and TRBJ1-6, is NAGVMQNPRHLVRRRGQEARLRCSPMKGHSHVYWYRQLPEEGLKFMVYLQKENIIDESGMPKERFSAEFPKEGPSILRIQQVVRGDSAAYFCASSPGGNSPLHFGNGTRLTVT.

V and J are TRBV4-3 and TRBJ1-1, with unresolved D. CDR3 length: 15 residues. Per germline, CDR1 LGHNA and CDR2 YSLEER. The V and J ends lost 0 bases and 5 bases respectively, with 13 bases between them. CDR3 coding DNA: TGCGCCAGCAGCCAAGAGCGGGGTGTGATAACTGAAGCTTTCTTT. Amino acids: CASSQERGVITEAFF.

The chain joins TRBV6-6 to TRBJ1-3; D gene ambiguous. The CDR3 length is 15 residues. CDR1 and CDR2 (germline): MNHNY, SVGAGI (reference sequence). V was trimmed by 0 bases and J by 2 bases, leaving 8 bases between them. Written as DNA, the CDR3 is TGTGCCAGCAGTTACTCCTCGGGTCCTGGAAACACCATATATTTT. This codes for CASSYSSGPGNTIYF.

V gene TRBV6-7 combines with J gene TRBJ1-5; maybe TRBD1 (6 bases). TRBV6-7 is reported as an ORF; its role is uncertain. V lost 2 bases and J 7 bases, leaving 6 bases between the germline ends. CDR3 size: 12 residues. CDR3 DNA: TGTGCCAGCAGTTACCAGGGGCAGCCCCAGCATTTT. Amino acids: CASSYQGQPQHF.

This clone appeared a single time. The rearrangement uses TRBV7-3 and TRBJ2-3, with 7 bases identical to TRBD2. This CDR3 region has 18 residues. Germline CDR1 and CDR2: SGHTA and FQGTGA. V shed 2 bases and J 4 bases; nucleotides not matched to a gene: 15. Written as DNA, the CDR3 is TGTGCCAGCAGCTTACGTTCAGCCGCGGGGGTCTCAGCAGATACGCAGTATTTT. It codes for CASSLRSAAGVSADTQYF.

The rearrangement joins TRBV6-5 to TRBJ1-3; D call uncertain. Per germline, CDR1 MNHEY and CDR2 SVGAGI. This CDR3 has 14 amino acids. V was shortened by 2 bases and J by 3 bases, with 8 bases between the two germline ends. The CDR3 DNA sequence: TGTGCCAGCAGTTACGACAAGTTTGGAAACACCATATATTTT. It yields the protein CASSYDKFGNTIYF.

The chain carries TRBV16 and TRBJ2-7, with D tentatively TRBD2 (6 bases). This CDR3 has 13 amino acids. V dropped 0 bases and J dropped 7 bases, with 10 bases sitting between them. CDR1 and CDR2 (germline): KGHSY, FQNENV. The CDR3 nucleotides read TGTGCCAGCAGCCAATCTCAAGGGAGGGAGCAGTACTTC. Encoded protein: CASSQSQGREQYF.

The chain recombines TRBV9 with TRBJ2-3; TRBD1 matches 7 bases. Losses at the gene ends were 3 bases for V and 0 bases for J; bases not matched to a gene: 7. Germline V lookup: CDR1 SGDLS, CDR2 YYNGEE. CDR3 size: 16 residues. The CDR3 region is CASSAGQSSSTDTQYF. Here the CDR3 DNA reads TGTGCCAGCAGCGCGGGACAGTCCTCTAGCACAGATACGCAGTATTTT.

The genes are TRBV11-2 and TRBJ2-5; 8 nucleotides match TRBD2. With V trimmed by 4 bases and J by 5 bases, 6 bases remained unmatched. This CDR3 region has 14 residues. Germline CDR1 reads SGHAT; CDR2 reads FQNNGV. CDR3 amino acids: CASSSRRGGETQYF. CDR3 sequence (DNA): TGTGCCAGCAGCTCCCGTCGGGGGGGCGAGACCCAGTACTTC.

The rearrangement uses TRBV18 and TRBJ1-3; no firm D call. The CDR3 has 18 amino acids. The V and J ends lost 1 base and 2 bases respectively, with 18 bases between them. Germline values: CDR1 KGHSH, CDR2 LQKENI. DNA for the CDR3: TGTGCCAGCTCACCACTCCTTACACGGGTTGAAGCTGGAAACACCATATATTTT. This codes for CASSPLLTRVEAGNTIYF.

J is TRBJ1-2 and V is TRBV10-2, with D tentatively TRBD1 (6 bases). The CDR3 extends over 14 amino acids. CDR1 is WSHSY and CDR2 is SAAADI in the germline V gene. With 6 bases removed from V and 0 bases from J, the gap between germline ends came to 11 bases. The DNA for the CDR3 is TGCGCCAGCAGGCGACAGGATCCTAACTATGGCTACACCTTC. Protein product: CASRRQDPNYGYTF.

The chain carries TRBV5-1 and TRBJ2-5; D remains ambiguous. Trimming pared 4 bases from V and 2 bases from J, leaving 12 bases between. This CDR3 has 14 residues. Germline-derived CDR1 and CDR2 are SGHRS and YFSETQ. The CDR3 DNA is TGCGCCAGCAGCCTCAGAACGGGTCAAGAGACCCAGTACTTC. It translates to CASSLRTGQETQYF.

V usage is TRBV28 and J usage is TRBJ1-3; 8 nucleotides match TRBD1. Germline V gene sequence: CDR1 MDHEN, CDR2 SYDVKM. The ends lost 6 bases at V and 1 base at J; junction bases unmatched: 2. The CDR3 contains 14 residues. CDR3 residues: CASRQGDSGNTIYF. CDR3 DNA sequence: TGTGCCAGCAGACAGGGGGATTCTGGAAACACCATATATTTT.

The chain carries TRBV7-2 and TRBJ2-5, with D maybe TRBD2 (5 bases). In germline, CDR1 is SGHTA, CDR2 FQGNSA. This CDR3 spans 16 amino acids. Trimming cost V 2 bases and J 1 base, with 14 bases left between them. CDR3 DNA sequence: TGTGCCAGCAGCTTAAGTGCGAGCGGAGGCCAAGAGACCCAGTACTTC. This codes for CASSLSASGGQETQYF.

The V and J genes are TRBV6-1 and TRBJ1-1, with 8 bases that match TRBD1. Looked up from germline, CDR1 is MNHNS and CDR2 is SASEGT. The trim removed 8 bases at V and 6 bases at J, leaving 5 bases unmatched. This CDR3 has 12 residues. The CDR3 sequence: CASRIQGAEAFF. As DNA, the CDR3 is TGTGCCAGCCGTATACAGGGGGCTGAAGCTTTCTTT.

V usage is TRBV30 and J usage is TRBJ2-3; 7 bases line up with TRBD2. The CDR3 runs 13 residues. V dropped 5 bases and J dropped 1; count of bases not matched to a gene: 3. Germline V gene data show CDR1 as GTSNPN and CDR2 as SVGIG (reference sequence). CDR3 protein: CAWGTSGTDTQYF. The CDR3 DNA is TGTGCCTGGGGAACTAGCGGCACAGATACGCAGTATTTT.

V and J are TRBV5-1 and TRBJ2-3; 8 bases are shared with TRBD2. Trimming removed 0 bases from V and 4 bases from J; junction bases left unmatched: 1. CDR1 is SGHRS and CDR2 is YFSETQ in the germline V gene. CDR3 size: 14 residues. CDR3 nucleotides: TGCGCCAGCAGCTTGGAACTAGCGGCAGATACGCAGTATTTT. It is translated as CASSLELAADTQYF.

This chain links TRBV19 with TRBJ2-1; TRBD1 matches 7 bases. The CDR3 is made up of 15 amino acids. The germline V gene encodes CDR1 LNHDA and CDR2 SQIVND (reference sequence). V lost 3 bases, J lost 8 bases, and 10 bases stayed unmatched. The CDR3 nucleotides are TGTGCCAGTAGTATGCAGACAGGGAGTGTGGATGAGCAGTTCTTC. Translation: CASSMQTGSVDEQFF.

The V call is TRBV6-4, the J call TRBJ1-6, with TRBD1 identical over 7 bases. This CDR3 region has 14 residues. J lost 7 bases, V lost 6 bases, and 6 bases had no gene match. Germline CDR1 reads MRHNA; CDR2 reads SNTAGT. The CDR3 sequence is CASRPGTENSPLHF. The CDR3 DNA sequence: TGTGCCAGCAGACCCGGGACAGAAAATTCACCCCTCCACTTT.

This clone showed up just once. The chain joins TRBV19 to TRBJ1-6; no clear D gene. The germline CDR1 and CDR2 sequences are LNHDA and SQIVND (reference sequence). The CDR3 has 12 residues. Trimming removed 5 bases from V and 7 bases from J, with 6 bases in between. CDR3 bases: TGTGCCAGTAGTGTGAGCAATTCACCCCTCCACTTT. Its protein product is CASSVSNSPLHF.

For the CDR3, the DNA is TGTGCCAGCAGCCGACTAGCGGGGGGAATAGAGACCCAGTACTTC. Protein: CASSRLAGGIETQYF. V is TRBV5-5 and J is TRBJ2-5; 13 nucleotides agree with TRBD2. The CDR3 loop spans 15 amino acids. Per the germline V gene, CDR1 is SGHKS and CDR2 is YYEKEE (reference sequence). V gave up 4 bases and J gave up 4 bases; unmatched junction bases: 4.

The V gene is TRBV6-1, the J gene TRBJ2-5, with TRBD2 matching over 7 bases. J lost 2 bases, V lost 4 bases, and 4 bases had no gene match. The CDR3 is 14 amino acids. Per the germline V gene, CDR1 is MNHNS and CDR2 is SASEGT. The CDR3 nucleotides read TGTGCCAGCAGTGGGGGTAGCGGGCAAGAGACCCAGTACTTC. This sequence encodes CASSGGSGQETQYF.

The rearrangement joins TRBV5-4 to TRBJ1-3; D is perhaps TRBD1 (6 bases). This CDR3 has 17 amino acids. Per the germline V gene, CDR1 is SGHNT and CDR2 is YYREEE (reference sequence). Trimming removed 4 bases from V and 1 base from J, with 18 bases in between. The CDR3 nucleotides read TGTGCCAGCAGCGGGAGGGACACAATGCGTTCTGGAAACACCATATATTTT. It encodes CASSGRDTMRSGNTIYF.

The genes are TRBV7-3 and TRBJ2-1; D is undetermined. The CDR3 runs to 15 residues. Trimming removed 2 bases from V and 4 bases from J, with 12 bases in between. Germline V gene lookup returns CDR1 SGHTA and CDR2 FQGTGA. The CDR3 DNA reads TGTGCCAGCAGCTTAGAACCAGCGCCGTACAATGAGCAGTTCTTC. Protein: CASSLEPAPYNEQFF.

CDR3 nucleotides: TGTGCCTGGAGTGTGGAGGGGGCGTTAATGAACACTGAAGCTTTCTTT. It yields the protein CAWSVEGALMNTEAFF. The chain recombines TRBV30 with TRBJ1-1, with 7 bases fitting TRBD1. CDR1 and CDR2 from the germline V gene are GTSNPN and SVGIG (reference sequence). J was trimmed by 0 bases and V by 0 bases; bases with no gene match: 7. The CDR3 is 16 amino acids.

V gene TRBV5-3 combines with J gene TRBJ1-6; the match to TRBD1 covers 7 bases. TRBV5-3 is recorded as an ORF, its role being uncertain. J gave up 5 bases and V 4 bases, and 18 bases lay outside the gene matches. The CDR3 runs 19 residues. The CDR3 DNA follows: TGTGCCAGAAGCGCAAACAGGGGTGGGATACCAATTAATAATTCACCCCTCCACTTT. Amino acids: CARSANRGGIPINNSPLHF.

The gene calls are TRBV27 and TRBJ1-1, with 10 bases fitting TRBD1. Germline values: CDR1 MNHEY, CDR2 SMNVEV (reference sequence). CDR3 length: 14 residues. The V and J ends lost 10 bases and 6 bases, in that order; junction bases with no gene match: 11. The CDR3 region is CATHNAGTGAEAFF. The CDR3 DNA reads TGTGCCACCCATAATGCTGGGACAGGGGCTGAAGCTTTCTTT.

V is TRBV4-3 and J is TRBJ1-2, with D tentatively TRBD1 (6 bases). This CDR3 comprises 16 residues. From germline, CDR1 is LGHNA and CDR2 YSLEER. Trimming stripped 2 bases from V and 7 bases from J, with 20 bases between. The CDR3 DNA reads TGCGCCAGCAGCCAATCGGTTGGAGCAGGGGTTGCTGGCTACACCTTC. It translates to CASSQSVGAGVAGYTF.

The chain uses TRBV5-1 and TRBJ1-1, with a tentative D call TRBD1 (6 bases). The V and J ends lost 3 bases and 1 base respectively, with 10 bases between them. Germline V CDR1 and CDR2: SGHRS, YFSETQ. The CDR3 loop spans 14 amino acids. CDR3 nucleotides: TGCGCCAGCAGCTGGCCGGGACAGAACACTGAAGCTTTCTTT. Protein: CASSWPGQNTEAFF.